The 31 T cell receptor beta chains below come from one sample, sequenced in a study of T cell repertoires in cytomegalovirus infection. TCRdb re-analysed the reads in MiXCR, keeping a single row per CDR3 protein. The profile shows more than 400,000 distinct CDR3 sequences, about 30% of them singletons. Material for sequencing was PBMCs. Source of these receptors: a human donor in good health (CMV status not recorded). Some clones in this sample may be carry-over from other donors' samples.

This chain connects TRBV10-3 to TRBJ2-1; 10 bases match TRBD2. From germline, CDR1 is ENHRY and CDR2 SYGVKD. Trimming cost V 4 bases and J 8 bases; bases outside gene matches: 5. The CDR3 length is 14 residues. The chain's CDR3 is CAISATSGTDEQFF. In DNA form, the CDR3 reads TGTGCCATCAGTGCAACTAGCGGGACGGATGAGCAGTTCTTC.

This clonotype was observed a few times. The rearrangement joins TRBV28 to TRBJ1-1, with 7 nucleotides matching TRBD1. Trimming at V came to 5 bases and at J to 1 base, leaving 4 bases not matched to a gene. The CDR3 spans 14 residues. Germline V CDR1 and CDR2: MDHEN, SYDVKM. The CDR3 sequence is CASSTTGRNTEAFF. The CDR3 coding sequence is TGTGCCAGCAGTACGACAGGGAGGAACACTGAAGCTTTCTTT. The full variable domain, rest sourced from reference TRBV28 and TRBJ1-1, is DVKVTQSSRYLVKRTGEKVFLECVQDMDHENMFWYRQDPGLGLRLIYFSYDVKMKEKGDIPEGYSVSREKKERFSLILESASTNQTSMYLCASSTTGRNTEAFFGQGTRLTVV.

This clonotype has a handful of counts. V and J are TRBV6-5 and TRBJ1-2; 8 bases are shared with TRBD1. CDR1 MNHEY and CDR2 SVGAGI come from the germline V gene. CDR3 length: 15 residues. V dropped 8 bases and J dropped 0; count of bases not matched to a gene: 8. This CDR3 reads CASVAGTGANYGYTF. The CDR3 bases are TGTGCCAGCGTTGCAGGGACAGGAGCTAACTATGGCTACACCTTC.

In this sample, this clonotype turned up many times. The V gene is TRBV7-2, the J gene TRBJ2-1; no reliable D call. The CDR3 is made up of 10 amino acids. Germline CDR1 is SGHTA and CDR2 is FQGNSA. V lost 3 bases and J lost 9, with 3 bases in between. The CDR3 bases are TGTGCCAGCAGCTTGGGTGAGCAGTTCTTC. Translation: CASSLGEQFF.

This clonotype was seen a handful of times. The junction and the germline gene differ at one end; a read error may be behind it. The CDR3 region is CASSLEWDPSYNEQFF. For the CDR3, the DNA is TGTGCTAGCAGCTTAGAATGGGACCCCTCCTACAATGAGCAGTTCTTC. V is TRBV7-7 and J is TRBJ2-1; perhaps D is TRBD1 or TRBD2 (5 bases each). CDR1 is SSHAT, CDR2 FNYEAQ, per germline (reference sequence). The CDR3 totals 16 residues.

The chain has TRBV12-3 or TRBV12-4 and TRBJ2-5; D perhaps matches TRBD2 (5 bases). V was shortened by 2 bases and J by 5 bases, with 15 bases between the two germline ends. The CDR3 contains 15 residues. The CDR3 sequence: CASSLITVTGETQYF. CDR3 in DNA: TGTGCCAGCAGTTTAATTACCGTAACGGGGGAGACCCAGTACTTC.

This clonotype appeared a few times. V gene TRBV7-8 combines with J gene TRBJ2-1, with D perhaps matching TRBD1 or TRBD2 (6 bases each). The CDR3 totals 15 residues. Germline V CDR1 and CDR2: SGHVS, FQNEAQ. With 5 bases removed from V and 9 bases from J, the gap between germline ends came to 20 bases. As DNA, the CDR3 is TGTGCCAGCAGCCCCAGCAGGGCGAAGGGGGGTGAGCAGTTCTTC. It translates to CASSPSRAKGGEQFF.

The chain has TRBV7-2 and TRBJ1-1; 8 bases align to TRBD1. V dropped 4 bases and J dropped 3; count of bases not matched to a gene: 10. Germline V gives CDR1 SGHTA, CDR2 FQGNSA. CDR3 length: 16 residues. The CDR3: CASSSIDRGSDTEAFF. The CDR3, as DNA: TGTGCCAGCAGCTCCATCGACAGGGGTAGTGACACTGAAGCTTTCTTT.

This clonotype was seen ten or more times. The CDR3 protein is CASSTGYGYTF. CDR3 bases: TGTGCCAGCAGCACAGGGTATGGCTACACCTTC. V is TRBV12-3 or TRBV12-4 and J is TRBJ1-2; D perhaps matches TRBD1 (6 bases). V lost 6 bases and J lost 5, with 7 bases in between. The CDR3 consists of 11 residues.

On this clonotype: This may be a read error: a much more frequent sequence differs by one nucleotide. V and J are TRBV12-3 or TRBV12-4 and TRBJ1-4; no reliable D call. This CDR3 contains 11 residues. V lost 6 bases, J lost 4 bases, and 3 bases lay in between. The CDR3 loop reads CASSYNEKLFF. DNA of the CDR3: TGTGCCAGCAGCTATAATGAAAAACTGTTTTTT.

The rearrangement uses TRBV20-1 and TRBJ2-5; maybe TRBD2 (5 bases). Trimming removed 5 bases at V and 0 bases at J, with 13 bases between. From germline, CDR1 is DFQATT and CDR2 SNEGSKA (reference sequence). The CDR3 is 14 residues long. CDR3 nucleotide sequence: TGCAGTGCTCCGGACTCCCAGTACCAAGAGACCCAGTACTTC. Amino acid sequence: CSAPDSQYQETQYF.

This clonotype was seen a few times. The CDR3 DNA is TGCGCCAGCAGCTTCCTAGCGGTTAAACCCTCCTACGAGCAGTACGTC. This encodes CASSFLAVKPSYEQYV. V is TRBV5-1 and J is TRBJ2-7; 7 nucleotides match TRBD2. CDR3 length equals 16 residues. Unmatched junction bases numbered 8, after V lost 2 bases and J lost 0 bases. CDR1 and CDR2 from the germline V gene are SGHRS and YFSETQ.

In this sample, this clonotype turned up many times. The chain joins TRBV4-1 to TRBJ1-4; maybe TRBD1 (6 bases). The CDR3 spans 16 residues. Between the trimmed V and J ends, which lost 1 base and 8 bases, there was a span of 17 bases. CDR1 and CDR2 from the germline V gene are MGHRA and YSYEKL. The CDR3 DNA reads as TGCGCCAGCAGCCAAGGGGGGCAGAGGCTTGGAGAAAAACTGTTTTTT. Amino acids: CASSQGGQRLGEKLFF.

This clonotype was counted between two and nine times. This chain connects TRBV25-1 to TRBJ2-7, with 7 bases lining up with TRBD1. The CDR3 spans 14 residues. V shed 6 bases, J shed 6 bases, and the junction held 11 bases outside the gene matches. The germline gives CDR1 MGHDK, CDR2 SYGVNS. CDR3 residues: CASRETGITREQYF. In nucleotides, the CDR3 is TGTGCCAGCAGGGAGACAGGGATCACGCGCGAGCAGTACTTC.

This clonotype showed up just once. The V and J genes are TRBV19 and TRBJ2-1; 13 bases map to TRBD2. The V gene's germline CDR1 is LNHDA and CDR2 SQIVND (reference sequence). V trimming: 5 bases; J trimming: 6 bases; junction bases outside the gene matches: 7. The CDR3 is 16 residues long. The CDR3 DNA reads TGTGCCAGTAGTCTACCGGGACTAGCGGGATCCAATGAGCAGTTCTTC. Translation: CASSLPGLAGSNEQFF.

This clonotype was observed a few times. V usage is TRBV10-2 and J usage is TRBJ2-7; D uncertain. CDR3 length equals 13 residues. V dropped 5 bases and J dropped 2 bases, with 10 bases sitting between them. Germline lookup yields CDR1 WSHSY and CDR2 SAAADI. Here the CDR3 DNA reads TGCGCCAGCAGTTCACCCGACCCCTACGAGCAGTACTTC. Its protein product is CASSSPDPYEQYF.

This chain links TRBV11-3 with TRBJ1-1; possible D gene TRBD1, 5 bases. Trimming took 6 bases from V and 6 from J, leaving 11 bases between them. The CDR3 extends over 12 amino acids. Germline values: CDR1 SGHNT, CDR2 YENEEA. This chain's CDR3 is CASSQQDPEAFF. The CDR3 DNA follows: TGTGCCAGCAGTCAACAGGATCCTGAAGCTTTCTTT.

This clonotype has a count of ten or more. The chain employs TRBV7-2 and TRBJ2-7; weak D call: TRBD2 (5 bases). Germline values: CDR1 SGHTA, CDR2 FQGNSA. CDR3 length: 15 residues. Trimming pared 3 bases from V and 0 bases from J, leaving 12 bases between. The CDR3 DNA reads TGTGCCAGCAGCTTCGACGGGATGAGCTCCTACGAGCAGTACGTC. It specifies CASSFDGMSSYEQYV.

The chain joins TRBV7-9 to TRBJ2-1; D may be TRBD2 (6 bases). CDR1 is SEHNR and CDR2 is FQNEAQ in the germline V gene (reference sequence). The ends were cut back, 3 bases at V and 6 bases at J, with 15 bases in the middle. The CDR3 spans 15 residues. The CDR3 sequence: CASSFSRLVGNEQFF. For the CDR3, the DNA is TGTGCCAGCAGCTTTTCCCGACTAGTGGGCAATGAGCAGTTCTTC.

The CDR3 region is CASSEGYILTSGSSGYNEQFF. CDR3 nucleotide sequence: TGTGCCAGCAGCGAGGGATATATTTTGACTAGCGGGAGTTCAGGATACAATGAGCAGTTCTTC. The chain uses TRBV11-3 and TRBJ2-1; 12 positions match TRBD2. The V gene end was trimmed by 5 bases and the J gene end by 4 bases; junction bases not matched to a gene: 21. Looked up from germline, CDR1 is SGHNT and CDR2 is YENEEA. There are 21 residues in the CDR3.

This clonotype was observed a handful of times. The rearrangement links TRBV14 to TRBJ1-3, with TRBD1 matching over 7 bases. Germline loops: CDR1 SGHDN, CDR2 FVKESK. Trimming cost V 8 bases and J 0 bases; bases outside gene matches: 10. The CDR3 contains 16 residues. The CDR3 spells CASRDGSGGSGNTIYF. CDR3 nucleotides: TGTGCCAGCCGGGATGGTTCAGGGGGCTCTGGAAACACCATATATTTT.

The chain couples TRBV2 to TRBJ1-5; D may be TRBD1 (6 bases). The CDR3 consists of 13 residues. V dropped 7 bases and J dropped 2 bases, with 9 bases sitting between them. Germline V gene lookup returns CDR1 SNHLY and CDR2 FYNNEI. The CDR3 reads CASTGDGNQPQHF. The CDR3 DNA reads as TGTGCCAGCACAGGGGATGGCAATCAGCCCCAGCATTTT.

V usage is TRBV7-3 and J usage is TRBJ1-1; D is ambiguous. The ends were cut back, 2 bases at V and 4 bases at J, with 11 bases in the middle. The germline V gene has CDR1 SGHTA and CDR2 FQGTGA. The CDR3 totals 14 residues. The CDR3 nucleotides are TGTGCCAGCAGCTTATACGGGGTCGGCACTGAAGCTTTCTTT. Its protein product is CASSLYGVGTEAFF.

The CDR3 region has the DNA TGTGCCATCTCACGGGGACTAGCGGGAGCAACTTGCAATGAGCAGTTCTTC. As protein: CAISRGLAGATCNEQFF. This chain connects TRBV10-3 to TRBJ2-1, with TRBD2 matching 14 bases. The germline V gene encodes CDR1 ENHRY and CDR2 SYGVKD. The J segment lost 6 bases and the V segment lost 8 bases, leaving 12 bases of the junction unmatched. This CDR3 region has 17 residues.

This clonotype was seen a few times. This chain connects TRBV4-1 to TRBJ2-7; tentative D call: TRBD2 (5 bases). The ends were cut back, 1 base at V and 3 bases at J, with 7 bases in the middle. The germline V gene has CDR1 MGHRA and CDR2 YSYEKL. There are 13 residues in the CDR3. Here the CDR3 reads CASSQALVYEQYF. The CDR3, as DNA: TGCGCCAGCAGCCAAGCACTAGTCTACGAGCAGTACTTC.

The chain joins TRBV10-3 to TRBJ1-4; TRBD1 is a possible D gene (5 bases). V was trimmed by 4 bases and J by 8 bases, leaving 14 bases between them. Germline CDR1 and CDR2: ENHRY and SYGVKD. The CDR3 contains 14 residues. This CDR3 reads CAISAQGAEEKLFF. DNA for the CDR3: TGTGCCATCAGTGCTCAGGGCGCGGAAGAAAAACTGTTTTTT.

This clonotype appeared a few times. V is TRBV6-2 or TRBV6-3 and J is TRBJ2-7, with 12 nucleotides matching TRBD2. The V segment lost 6 bases and the J segment 0 bases; nucleotides outside the gene matches: 9. Germline CDR1 MNHEY, CDR2 SVGEGT. The CDR3 totals 17 residues. CDR3 residues: CASSLGLAGRPSYEQYV. The DNA of the CDR3 is TGTGCCAGCAGCCTCGGACTAGCGGGGAGACCCTCCTACGAGCAGTACGTC.

In its sample, this clonotype was seen a few times. The chain couples TRBV6-1 to TRBJ1-1, with D maybe TRBD1 (5 bases). V was pared by 10 bases and J by 4 bases, with 16 bases between. Looked up from germline, CDR1 is MNHNS and CDR2 is SASEGT. This CDR3 comprises 13 residues. The CDR3 sequence is CATQLTGFTEAFF. CDR3 in DNA: TGTGCCACACAACTCACAGGTTTCACTGAAGCTTTCTTT.

This clonotype showed up many times. J is TRBJ2-3 and V is TRBV7-2; the D is unclear. This CDR3 is built from 15 residues. Trimming cost V 2 bases and J 4 bases, with 13 bases left between them. From germline, CDR1 is SGHTA and CDR2 FQGNSA. The CDR3 coding sequence is TGTGCCAGCAGCTTAAATCCAGATCCGGCAGATACGCAGTATTTT. This codes for CASSLNPDPADTQYF.

This clonotype showed up just a few times. The gene calls are TRBV6-2 or TRBV6-3 and TRBJ1-1; 7 positions agree with TRBD1. V gave up 2 bases and J gave up 1 base; unmatched junction bases: 7. Germline V CDR1 and CDR2: MNHEY, SVGEGT. CDR3 length equals 16 residues. This CDR3 is CASSYPTDRANTEAFF. The CDR3 DNA reads as TGTGCCAGCAGTTACCCCACCGACAGGGCGAACACTGAAGCTTTCTTT.

J is TRBJ2-2 and V is TRBV7-6; TRBD2 matches at 11 bases. Looked up from germline, CDR1 is SGHVS and CDR2 is FNYEAQ. Losses at the gene ends were 5 bases for V and 2 bases for J; bases not matched to a gene: 7. The CDR3 has 17 residues. DNA for the CDR3: TGTGCCAGCAGCCTTATGGGACTAGCGGCTAACACCGGGGAGCTGTTTTTT. This codes for CASSLMGLAANTGELFF. Full variable domain (missing parts from reference TRBV7-6 and TRBJ2-2): GAGVSQSPRYKVTKRGQDVALRCDPISGHVSLYWYRQALGQGPEFLTYFNYEAQQDKSGLPNDRFSAERPEGSISTLTIQRTEQRDSAMYRCASSLMGLAANTGELFFGEGSRLTVL.